Sequencing of this TCR beta chain was carried out in a study of T cell repertoires in aging, cancer and after chemotherapy. Study-wide context: Pre- and post-chemotherapy samples were paired from glioblastoma patients treated with temozolomide-based therapy. About 8.8 million TCR reads were in the whole dataset.

TRB rearrangements spanning V, D and J were amplified using mixed TRB-A/B primers. TCRdb re-derived calls from the multiplex PCR reads in MiXCR, one entry per CDR3 protein. This table has 800 to 1,000 distinct CDR3 sequences, about 14% appearing once. Study-wide findings and caveats: Compared with age-matched healthy donors, untreated hematological or solid cancer patients showed higher blood TCR clonality. In healthy donors, age-related TCR diversity loss mainly reflected lost richness.

Germline-derived CDR1 and CDR2 are SGHAT and FQNNGV. V lost 6 bases, J lost 3 bases, and 13 bases lay in between. This CDR3 is 14 amino acids long. Peripheral blood genomic DNA, not sorted cells or RNA, was the template. A remark on this clonotype: Its antigen remains unknown.

The V call is TRBV11-2, the J call TRBJ2-3; perhaps D is TRBD1 or TRBD2 (5 bases each). This clonotype was sampled from a human donor with a solid tumor. The sequencing sample was made of blood. CDR3 nucleotide sequence: TGTGCCAGCAGGTACCGGGACGGTACAGATACGCAGTATTTT. It is translated as CASRYRDGTDTQYF.